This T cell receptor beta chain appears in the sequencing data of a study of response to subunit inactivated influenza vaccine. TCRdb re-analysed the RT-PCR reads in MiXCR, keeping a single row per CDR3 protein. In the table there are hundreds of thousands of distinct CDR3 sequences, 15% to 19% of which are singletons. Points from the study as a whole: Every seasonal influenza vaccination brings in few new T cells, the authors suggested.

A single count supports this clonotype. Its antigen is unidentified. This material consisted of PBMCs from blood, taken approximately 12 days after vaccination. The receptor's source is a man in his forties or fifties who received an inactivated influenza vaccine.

The chain's CDR3 is CASNTGASGSATYNEQFF. For the CDR3, the DNA is TGCGCCAGCAACACGGGGGCTAGCGGGAGTGCAACCTACAATGAGCAGTTCTTC. The V gene is TRBV5-1, the J gene TRBJ2-1; 10 nucleotides match TRBD2. In germline, CDR1 is SGHRS, CDR2 YFSETQ. The CDR3 is 18 amino acids. The J segment lost 2 bases and the V segment lost 6 bases, leaving 14 bases of the junction unmatched.